This is a list of T cell receptor beta chains from one sample in a study of blood T cell repertoires in COVID-19. Generated by immunoSEQ multiplex PCR, the TCRdb table keeps only in-frame clones and is missing some. The table has approximately 130,000 clones, about nine tenths seen once. Sequencing used peripheral blood. These TCRs come from a man aged 45-60 years with active COVID-19. CDR3s include the opening cysteine and the closing phenylalanine or tryptophan. Each record gives: clone size, V gene, J gene, D gene, CDR3 DNA, CDR3 protein. A D gene is named only where the DNA matches it firmly. Clone sizes are given selectively: once, few, many, or a class where the clone is expanded.

>once|TRBV6-1|TRBJ1-4|NA
TGTGCCAGCAGTGAACTGAGCGCAACTAATGAAAAACTGTTTTTT
CASSELSATNEKLFF
>NA|TRBV30|TRBJ2-7|NA
TGTGCCTGGACGCAAGGGGTACCCTACGAGCAGTACTTC
CAWTQGVPYEQYF
>NA|TRBV6-2/TRBV6-3|TRBJ2-5|TRBD1
TGTGCCAGCAGTTACGGATGGGACAGGGCAAGAGAGACCCAGTACTTC
CASSYGWDRARETQYF
>NA|TRBV7-8|TRBJ2-5|TRBD1
TGTGCCAGCCGACAGGGTTGGGGGAGCTCCCAAGAGACCCAGTACTTC
CASRQGWGSSQETQYF
>NA|TRBV20-1|TRBJ1-2|TRBD1
TGCAGTGCTAGTCGAGGGGGCGCGGGCTATGGCTACACCTTC
CSASRGGAGYGYTF
>NA|TRBV4-1|TRBJ1-1|NA
TGCGCCAGCAGCCAAGGTTTCTTGACAGAAGCTTTCTTT
CASSQGFLTEAFF
>NA|TRBV5-6|TRBJ2-3|TRBD2
TGTGCCAGCAGTATCGCCGGGGGGGCAGATACGCAGTATTTT
CASSIAGGADTQYF
>NA|TRBV7-8|TRBJ1-5|TRBD1
TGTGCCAGCAGCTCCCGGGACAGGGGGCTTCAGCCCCAGCATTTT
CASSSRDRGLQPQHF
>NA|TRBV4-3|TRBJ1-1|NA
TGCGCCAGCAGCCAAAGTTTACGGGACACTGAAGCTTTCTTT
CASSQSLRDTEAFF
>NA|TRBV6-1|TRBJ2-7|NA
TGTGCCAGCAGTGAAGCGGGGGGACGAGGAACCTACGAGCAGTACTTC
CASSEAGGRGTYEQYF
>once|TRBV6-5|TRBJ2-3|NA
TGTGCCAGCAGGACGGGGGGCCTCACAGATACGCAGTATTTT
CASRTGGLTDTQYF
>NA|TRBV7-8|TRBJ2-5|NA
TGTGCCAGCAGCTTGTCCCACCAGGAGACCCAGTACTTC
CASSLSHQETQYF
>NA|TRBV10-3|TRBJ2-3|TRBD2
TGTGCCATCAGTGAGTCGCCAGGCGGGGGGGGCACAGATACGCAGTATTTT
CAISESPGGGGTDTQYF
>NA|TRBV18|TRBJ1-3|NA
TGTGCCAGCTCACCATCGAACTCAAACACCATATATTTT
CASSPSNSNTIYF
>NA|TRBV9|TRBJ1-3|NA
TGTGCCAGCGCCGAGGGTTCTGGAAACACCATATATTTT
CASAEGSGNTIYF
>NA|TRBV7-2|TRBJ2-7|NA
TGTGCCAGCAGCCAGACCGGAGGACGGGAGCAGTACTTC
CASSQTGGREQYF
>few|TRBV10-3|TRBJ1-6|TRBD1
TGTGCCATCAGCGAAGGACAGGGGTTGTCACCCCTCCACTTT
CAISEGQGLSPLHF
>once|TRBV15|TRBJ2-1|NA
TGTGCCACCAGCGTTAACTCCTACAATGAGCAGTTCTTC
CATSVNSYNEQFF
>NA|TRBV2|TRBJ1-2|NA
TGTGCCAGCGGAGTAGGTACAGGAGGGAATGGCTACACCTTC
CASGVGTGGNGYTF
>NA|TRBV6-1|TRBJ1-5|NA
TGTGCCAGCAGTGATTCCTGGACAGCGAGTGGTCAGCCCCAGCATTTT
CASSDSWTASGQPQHF
>NA|TRBV3-1/TRBV3-2|TRBJ1-2|NA
TGTGCCAGCAGCCAAGGACACACGGCTAACTATGGCTACACCTTC
CASSQGHTANYGYTF
>NA|TRBV7-8|TRBJ1-2|NA
TGTGCCAGCAGCAGGGACACGTTAGGCTATGGCTACACCTTC
CASSRDTLGYGYTF
>once|TRBV18|TRBJ1-1|NA
TGTGCCAGCTCACCCTCCGGACAGTTGAACACTGAAGCTTTCTTT
CASSPSGQLNTEAFF
>NA|TRBV3-1/TRBV3-2|TRBJ2-2|NA
TGTGCCAGCAGCCCAACCCGCAGCACCGGGGAGCTGTTTTTT
CASSPTRSTGELFF
>once|TRBV7-6|TRBJ2-3|NA
TGTGCCAGCAGCCGTTACGGGGTTCTGGGCCCGGCAGATACGCAGTATTTT
CASSRYGVLGPADTQYF
>NA|TRBV19|TRBJ1-2|TRBD1
TGTGCCAGTAACTCCGCAGGGGGCTGGGATGGCTACACCTTC
CASNSAGGWDGYTF
>NA|TRBV19|TRBJ2-7|TRBD1
TGTGCCAGTAGTTCCAGACAGGGTAACGAGCAGTACTTC
CASSSRQGNEQYF
>NA|TRBV9|TRBJ1-4|NA
TGTGCCAGCAGCGTAGAGGGCAGGCCGGGGGAAAAACTGTTTTTT
CASSVEGRPGEKLFF